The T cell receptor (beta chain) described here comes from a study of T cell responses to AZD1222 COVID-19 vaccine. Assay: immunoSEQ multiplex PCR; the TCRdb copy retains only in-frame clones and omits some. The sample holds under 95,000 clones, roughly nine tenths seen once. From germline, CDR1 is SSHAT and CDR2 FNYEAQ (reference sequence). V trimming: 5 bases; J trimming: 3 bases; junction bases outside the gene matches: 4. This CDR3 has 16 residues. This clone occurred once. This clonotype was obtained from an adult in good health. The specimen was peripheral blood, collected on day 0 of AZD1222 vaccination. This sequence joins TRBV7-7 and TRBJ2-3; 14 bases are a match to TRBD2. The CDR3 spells CASSQGLAGATDTQYF. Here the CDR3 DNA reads TGTGCCAGCAGCCAGGGACTAGCGGGAGCAACAGATACGCAGTATTTT.